The T cell receptor (beta chain) under discussion was sequenced for a study of T-cell memory formation after mild COVID-19. Study-wide findings and caveats: Nothing confirmed that second-wave clones peaking on day 37 were specific for SARS-CoV-2.

This clonotype showed up just a few times. Its antigen is not known. TCRdb recomputed calls from the 5' RACE reads with MiXCR, one row per CDR3 protein. Among roughly 450,000 distinct CDR3 sequences listed, around a sixth were seen once. Specimen: PBMCs or a T cell subset sorted from them (not recorded which). The TCR sequence derives from an adult woman who had mild COVID-19 (a few samples of this study predate the infection). Cell type and time point are not known.

CDR3 sequence (DNA): TGCAGTGCTAGTATGTACAACGCGGATGGCTACACCTTC. It encodes CSASMYNADGYTF. The chain combines TRBV20-1 with TRBJ1-2; D is ambiguous. The germline gives CDR1 DFQATT, CDR2 SNEGSKA (reference sequence). The germline V and J ends were trimmed by 3 bases and 6 bases, with 14 bases remaining between them. There are 13 residues in the CDR3.